This is a list of T cell receptor beta chains from one sample in a study of T cell responses to AZD1222 COVID-19 vaccine. Here immunoSEQ multiplex PCR was the method, and the copy in TCRdb shows in-frame clones only, minus some. Seen here are 100,000 to 150,000 clones, approximately 90% observed once, and the top ten hold 8.5% to 14%. The sample in question was peripheral blood, obtained on day 0 of MenACWY control vaccination. These receptors came from an adult in good health. Both conserved end residues are part of each CDR3. D genes are given only for firm matches. Clone size appears in some rows only: once, few, many, or a class for an expanded clone.

j_call v_call clone_size cdr3_length d_call cdr3_aa cdr3_nt
TRBJ1-2 TRBV19 . 17 TRBD1 CASSTTGAFPLLYGYTF TGTGCCAGTAGTACGACAGGGGCCTTTCCCCTTCTCTATGGCTACACCTTC
TRBJ1-1 TRBV29-1 . 12 . CSVLARAPEAFF TGCAGCGTCCTCGCCAGGGCGCCTGAAGCTTTCTTT
TRBJ2-2 TRBV9 . 16 . CASSVVASPNTGELFF TGTGCCAGCAGCGTAGTGGCTAGCCCGAACACCGGGGAGCTGTTTTTT
TRBJ1-1 TRBV5-1 once 16 . CASSGQRSTAGTEAFF TGCGCCAGCAGCGGACAGAGGAGCACCGCGGGGACTGAAGCTTTCTTT
TRBJ2-2 TRBV5-6 . 14 . CASTPAGLTGELFF TGTGCCAGCACCCCCGCCGGCCTCACCGGGGAGCTGTTTTTT
TRBJ2-1 TRBV11-3 . 16 TRBD2 CASSLSTSGGLNEQFF TGTGCCAGCAGCTTAAGTACTAGCGGGGGTCTAAATGAGCAGTTCTTC
TRBJ1-1 TRBV6-5 once 13 TRBD1 CASSYSSGGAAFF TGTGCCAGCAGTTACTCTTCAGGGGGGGCAGCTTTCTTT
TRBJ1-1 TRBV13 . 14 TRBD1 CASSLGFQGAEAFF TGTGCCAGCAGCTTAGGCTTCCAGGGGGCTGAAGCTTTCTTT
TRBJ1-2 TRBV7-8 . 13 . CASSFGRAGGYTF TGTGCCAGCAGCTTCGGCAGGGCAGGCGGCTACACCTTC
TRBJ1-2 TRBV10-3 . 12 TRBD1 CATQGAGYGYTF TGTGCCACTCAGGGGGCGGGATATGGCTACACCTTC
TRBJ2-1 TRBV7-9 . 13 . CASSLVGDTEQFF TGTGCCAGCAGCTTAGTAGGGGATACTGAGCAGTTCTTC
TRBJ1-1 TRBV4-1 . 15 . CASSQVPPEDTEAFF TGCGCCAGCAGCCAAGTCCCCCCCGAGGACACTGAAGCTTTCTTT
TRBJ1-2 TRBV2 . 14 . CASSEGLGNYGYTF TGTGCCAGCAGTGAAGGCCTGGGGAACTATGGCTACACCTTC
TRBJ1-6 TRBV6-5 . 14 TRBD1 CASRRGLGNSPLHF TGTGCCAGCCGGAGGGGGCTTGGGAATTCACCCCTCCACTTT
TRBJ2-7 TRBV11-3 . 14 . CASSSRGTTYEQYF TGTGCCAGCAGCAGCCGCGGGACAACCTACGAGCAGTACTTC
TRBJ2-1 TRBV29-1 . 13 . CSVEPSGVDEQFF TGCAGCGTTGAACCCTCAGGGGTTGATGAGCAGTTCTTC
TRBJ1-2 TRBV2 . 14 TRBD1 CASSENPGGNGYTF TGTGCCAGCAGTGAAAACCCAGGGGGTAATGGCTACACCTTC
TRBJ1-2 TRBV6-4 . 13 . CASSNTGTYGYTF TGTGCCAGCAGTAATACAGGAACCTATGGCTACACCTTC
TRBJ1-2 TRBV5-4 . 14 . CASSRDPPGYGYTF TGTGCCAGCAGCCGGGACCCCCCGGGGTATGGCTACACCTTC
TRBJ1-1 TRBV6-4 . 16 . CASSSTAVVKNTEAFF TGTGCCAGCAGTTCGACGGCCGTTGTAAAGAACACTGAAGCTTTCTTT
TRBJ1-6 TRBV28 . 14 . CASSPSSYNSPLHF TGTGCCAGCAGCCCCAGCTCCTATAATTCACCCCTCCACTTT
TRBJ1-3 TRBV5-1 . 16 . CASSFGSQGSGNTIYF TGCGCCAGCAGCTTCGGGTCGCAGGGTAGCGGAAACACCATATATTTT
TRBJ2-3 TRBV29-1 . 9 . CSVGDTQYF TGCAGCGTTGGGGATACGCAGTATTTT
TRBJ2-7 TRBV6-5 . 15 TRBD2 CASSLLGGAPYEQYF TGTGCCAGCAGTCTCTTGGGAGGGGCGCCTTACGAGCAGTACTTC
TRBJ1-5 TRBV7-2 many 14 . CASSLGGGNQPQHF TGTGCCAGCAGCTTAGGAGGGGGCAATCAGCCCCAGCATTTT
TRBJ2-5 TRBV27 . 15 TRBD1 CASSSGTGGVETQYF TGTGCCAGCAGTTCCGGGACAGGGGGGGTCGAGACCCAGTACTTC
TRBJ2-1 TRBV6-7 . 15 . CASSYSLGAYNEQFF TGTGCCAGCAGTTACTCTTTAGGGGCCTACAATGAGCAGTTCTTC
TRBJ2-1 TRBV10-3 . 12 TRBD2 CAISATSAEQFF TGTGCCATCAGTGCAACTAGCGCTGAGCAGTTCTTC
TRBJ2-3 TRBV2 . 17 TRBD2 CASSDWTSGRATDTQYF TGTGCCAGCAGTGACTGGACTAGCGGGAGAGCCACAGATACGCAGTATTTT
TRBJ1-1 TRBV14 . 15 TRBD1 CASSPLGQLNTEAFF TGTGCCAGCAGCCCTCTGGGACAGTTGAACACTGAAGCTTTCTTT
TRBJ2-7 TRBV6-1 . 15 . CASSELFGRAYEQYF TGTGCCAGCAGTGAATTGTTTGGCAGGGCCTACGAGCAGTACTTC
TRBJ2-1 TRBV10-3 . 17 TRBD2 CAISDGRGGQSRNEQFF TGTGCCATCAGTGATGGTCGGGGGGGACAAAGTCGCAATGAGCAGTTCTTC
TRBJ1-4 TRBV4-1 . 14 . CASSQTGINEKLFF TGCGCCAGCAGCCAAACAGGGATTAATGAAAAACTGTTTTTT
TRBJ1-2 TRBV4-1 once 12 . CASRGGRVGYTF TGCGCCAGCAGGGGAGGGCGAGTAGGCTACACCTTC
TRBJ2-3 TRBV6-4 . 14 . CASSADGDTDTQYF TGTGCCAGCAGTGCCGACGGGGACACAGATACGCAGTATTTT
TRBJ1-6 TRBV12-3/TRBV12-4 . 12 . CASSSWDSPLHF TGTGCCAGCAGTTCCTGGGATTCACCCCTCCACTTT
TRBJ2-7 TRBV11-3 . 16 TRBD2 CASSLGVSGKAYEQYF TGTGCCAGCAGCTTAGGGGTTAGCGGGAAAGCCTACGAGCAGTACTTC
TRBJ1-3 TRBV11-3 . 13 . CATSRSSGNTIYF TGTGCCACCAGTCGATCCTCTGGAAACACCATATATTTT
TRBJ1-1 TRBV7-6 once 17 . CASSLAALGAPGTEAFF TGTGCCAGCAGCTTAGCGGCACTAGGGGCCCCGGGCACTGAAGCTTTCTTT
TRBJ2-7 TRBV5-1 . 14 . CASSDTSQPYEQYF TGCGCCAGCAGCGACACTAGCCAACCCTACGAGCAGTACTTC
TRBJ2-1 TRBV18 . 19 . CASSPQQTSRTSSYNEQFF TGTGCCAGCTCACCACAGCAGACTAGTCGGACGAGCTCCTACAATGAGCAGTTCTTC
TRBJ1-5 TRBV21-1 . 19 . CASSIRTATTSYSNQPQHF TGTGCCAGCAGCATACGAACTGCGACGACTTCCTATAGCAATCAGCCCCAGCATTTT
TRBJ2-1 TRBV5-4 . 15 . CASSHPGPRANEQFF TGTGCCAGCAGTCACCCGGGACCGAGGGCCAATGAGCAGTTCTTC
TRBJ1-1 TRBV5-1 . 14 . CASSLVQLNTEAFF TGCGCCAGCAGCTTGGTACAGCTGAACACTGAAGCTTTCTTT
TRBJ2-1 TRBV5-6 . 16 . CASSLEAVSSYNEQFF TGTGCCAGCAGCTTGGAGGCGGTGAGCTCCTACAATGAGCAGTTCTTC
TRBJ1-2 TRBV6-5 . 14 TRBD1 CASRGTGGDYGYTF TGTGCCAGCAGGGGGACAGGAGGGGACTATGGCTACACCTTC
TRBJ2-1 TRBV28 once 16 TRBD2 CASSTPGAGVGNEQFF TGTGCCAGCAGTACCCCGGGAGCGGGAGTTGGCAATGAGCAGTTCTTC
TRBJ2-2 TRBV10-3 . 15 . CAIREDTRNSGELFF TGTGCCATCAGGGAGGACACCCGGAACTCGGGGGAGCTGTTTTTT
TRBJ1-2 TRBV4-2 . 15 . CASSLQKVLGYGYTF TGTGCCAGCAGCCTCCAGAAGGTTCTCGGCTATGGCTACACCTTC
TRBJ2-5 TRBV12-3/TRBV12-4 . 13 . CASSLRGQETQYF TGTGCCAGCAGTTTGCGAGGACAAGAGACCCAGTACTTC
TRBJ1-2 TRBV2 . 14 . CASSGTDSNYGYTF TGTGCCAGCAGTGGGACAGACTCTAACTATGGCTACACCTTC
TRBJ1-2 TRBV3-1/TRBV3-2 . 15 . CASSRPGIPYYGYTF TGTGCCAGCAGCCGTCCGGGGATACCCTACTATGGCTACACCTTC
TRBJ1-4 TRBV5-1 . 14 TRBD1 CASSVTGTDEKLFF TGCGCCAGCAGCGTTACCGGGACAGATGAAAAACTGTTTTTT
TRBJ2-5 TRBV5-4 . 14 . CASSWQGSVETQYF TGTGCCAGCAGCTGGCAGGGGAGTGTGGAGACCCAGTACTTC
TRBJ1-5 TRBV15 few 12 . CATSRDVETQHF TGTGCCACCAGCAGAGATGTAGAAACTCAGCATTTT
TRBJ2-5 TRBV6-1 . 15 . CASSELMGRQETQYF TGTGCCAGCAGTGAGCTTATGGGGCGACAAGAGACCCAGTACTTC
TRBJ2-1 TRBV10-3 . 16 TRBD2 CAISDPLAGKFYEQFF TGTGCCATCAGTGACCCACTAGCGGGAAAGTTCTATGAGCAGTTCTTC
TRBJ2-7 TRBV30 . 12 . CAWSSWSYEQYF TGTGCCTGGAGTAGTTGGTCCTACGAGCAGTACTTC
TRBJ1-5 TRBV9 . 14 . CASRDRFSNQPQHF TGTGCCAGCAGAGACAGGTTCAGCAATCAGCCCCAGCATTTT